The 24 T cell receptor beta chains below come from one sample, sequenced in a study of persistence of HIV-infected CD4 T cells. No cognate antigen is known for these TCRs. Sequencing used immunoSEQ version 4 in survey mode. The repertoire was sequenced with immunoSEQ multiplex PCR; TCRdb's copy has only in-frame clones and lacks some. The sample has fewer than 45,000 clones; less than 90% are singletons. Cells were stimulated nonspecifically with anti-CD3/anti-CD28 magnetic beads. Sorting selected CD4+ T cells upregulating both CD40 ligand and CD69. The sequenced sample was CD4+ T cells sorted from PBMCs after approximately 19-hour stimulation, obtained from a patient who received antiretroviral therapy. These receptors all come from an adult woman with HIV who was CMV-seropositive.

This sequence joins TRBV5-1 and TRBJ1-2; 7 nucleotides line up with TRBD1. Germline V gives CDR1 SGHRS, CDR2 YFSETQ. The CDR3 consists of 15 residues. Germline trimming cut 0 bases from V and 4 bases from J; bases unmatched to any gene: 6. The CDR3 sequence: CASSLDPGQSYGYTF. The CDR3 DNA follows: TGCGCCAGCAGCTTGGACCCGGGACAGAGCTATGGCTACACCTTC.

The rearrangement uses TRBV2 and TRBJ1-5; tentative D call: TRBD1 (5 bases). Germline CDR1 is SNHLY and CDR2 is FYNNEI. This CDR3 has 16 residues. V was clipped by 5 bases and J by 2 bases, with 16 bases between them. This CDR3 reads CASSPPAGGGNQPQHF. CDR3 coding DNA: TGTGCCAGCAGTCCCCCCGCGGGAGGGGGCAATCAGCCCCAGCATTTT.

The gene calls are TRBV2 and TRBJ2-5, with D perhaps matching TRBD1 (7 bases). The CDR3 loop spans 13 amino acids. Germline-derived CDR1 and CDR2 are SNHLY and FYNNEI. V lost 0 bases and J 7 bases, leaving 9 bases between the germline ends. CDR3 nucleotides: TGTGCCAGCAGTGAAGCCCAGGGGGGGACCCAGTACTTC. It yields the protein CASSEAQGGTQYF. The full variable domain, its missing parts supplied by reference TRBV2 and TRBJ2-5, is EPEVTQTPSHQVTQMGQEVILRCVPISNHLYFYWYRQILGQKVEFLVSFYNNEISEKSEIFDDQFSVERPDGSNFTLKIRSTKLEDSAMYFCASSEAQGGTQYFGPGTRLLVL.

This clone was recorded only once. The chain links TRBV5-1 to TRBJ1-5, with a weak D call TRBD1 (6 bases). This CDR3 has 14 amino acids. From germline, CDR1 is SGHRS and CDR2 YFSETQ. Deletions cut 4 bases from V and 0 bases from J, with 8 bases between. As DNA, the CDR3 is TGCGCCAGCAGCGTGACAGGTAGCAATCAGCCCCAGCATTTT. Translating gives CASSVTGSNQPQHF.

In DNA, the CDR3 is TGTGCCAGCTCACCAAGGGGAGCTGGAAACACCATATATTTT. Its translation is CASSPRGAGNTIYF. The chain combines TRBV18 with TRBJ1-3; maybe TRBD1 (5 bases). Trimming stripped 2 bases from V and 2 bases from J, with 7 bases between. This CDR3 has 14 amino acids. The germline V gene has CDR1 KGHSH and CDR2 LQKENI. The full variable domain, completed using reference TRBV18 and TRBJ1-3, is NAGVMQNPRHLVRRRGQEARLRCSPMKGHSHVYWYRQLPEEGLKFMVYLQKENIIDESGMPKERFSAEFPKEGPSILRIQQVVRGDSAAYFCASSPRGAGNTIYFGEGSWLTVV.

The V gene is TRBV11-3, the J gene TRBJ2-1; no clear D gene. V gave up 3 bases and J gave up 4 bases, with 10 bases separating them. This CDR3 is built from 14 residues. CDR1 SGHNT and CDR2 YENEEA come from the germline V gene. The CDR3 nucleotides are TGTGCCAGCAGCTTCTCGGGCCTATACAATGAGCAGTTCTTC. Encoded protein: CASSFSGLYNEQFF.

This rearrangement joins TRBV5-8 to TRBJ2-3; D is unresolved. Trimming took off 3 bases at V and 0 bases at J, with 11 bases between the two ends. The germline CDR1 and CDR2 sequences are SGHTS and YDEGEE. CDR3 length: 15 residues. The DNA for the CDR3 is TGTGCCAGCAGCTCTTGGAACCCTAGCACAGATACGCAGTATTTT. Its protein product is CASSSWNPSTDTQYF.

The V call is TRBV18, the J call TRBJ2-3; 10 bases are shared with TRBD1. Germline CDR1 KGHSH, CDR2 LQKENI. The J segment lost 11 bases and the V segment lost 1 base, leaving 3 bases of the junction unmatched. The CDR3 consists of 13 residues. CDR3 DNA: TGTGCCAGCTCACCACTCGGACAGGGGGAGCAGTATTTT. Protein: CASSPLGQGEQYF.

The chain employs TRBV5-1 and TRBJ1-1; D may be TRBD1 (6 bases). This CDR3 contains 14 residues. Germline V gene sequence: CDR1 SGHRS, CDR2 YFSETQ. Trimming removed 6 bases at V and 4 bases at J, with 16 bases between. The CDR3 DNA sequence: TGCGCCAGCACCTGGGGCTCAGGGGCCACTGAAGCTTTCTTT. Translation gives CASTWGSGATEAFF. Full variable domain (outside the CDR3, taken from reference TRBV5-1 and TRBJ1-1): KAGVTQTPRYLIKTRGQQVTLSCSPISGHRSVSWYQQTPGQGLQFLFEYFSETQRNKGNFPGRFSGRQFSNSRSEMNVSTLELGDSALYLCASTWGSGATEAFFGQGTRLTVV.

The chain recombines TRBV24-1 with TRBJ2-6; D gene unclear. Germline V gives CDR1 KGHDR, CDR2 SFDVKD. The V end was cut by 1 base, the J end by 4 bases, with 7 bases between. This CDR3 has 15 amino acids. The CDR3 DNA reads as TGTGCCACCAGTGATTTAAGGGCCGGGGCCAACGTCCTGACTTTC. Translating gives CATSDLRAGANVLTF.

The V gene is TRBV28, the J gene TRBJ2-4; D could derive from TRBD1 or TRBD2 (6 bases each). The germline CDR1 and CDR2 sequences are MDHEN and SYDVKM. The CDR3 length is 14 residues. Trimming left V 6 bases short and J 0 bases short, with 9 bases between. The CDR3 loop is CASRGGPAKNIQYF. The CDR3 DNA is TGTGCCAGCAGGGGGGGCCCAGCCAAAAACATTCAGTACTTC.

The CDR3 is CASSLEGPSYTQYF. Written as DNA, the CDR3 is TGTGCCAGCAGCTTAGAGGGTCCATCTTATACGCAGTATTTT. The genes are TRBV11-3 and TRBJ2-3; D ambiguous. The CDR3 is 14 residues long. Trimming took off 0 bases at V and 7 bases at J, with 11 bases between the two ends. In germline, CDR1 is SGHNT, CDR2 YENEEA.

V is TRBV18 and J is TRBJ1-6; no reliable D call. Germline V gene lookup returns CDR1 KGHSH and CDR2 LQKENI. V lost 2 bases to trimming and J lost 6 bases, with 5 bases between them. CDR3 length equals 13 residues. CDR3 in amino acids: CASSPKANSPLHF. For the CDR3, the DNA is TGTGCCAGCTCACCAAAGGCTAATTCACCCCTCCACTTT.

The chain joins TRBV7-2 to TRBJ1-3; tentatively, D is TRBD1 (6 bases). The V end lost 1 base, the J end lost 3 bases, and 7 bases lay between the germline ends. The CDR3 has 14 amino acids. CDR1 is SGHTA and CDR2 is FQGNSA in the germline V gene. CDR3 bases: TGTGCCAGCAGCTTAGAGGGGGTTGGAAACACCATATATTTT. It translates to CASSLEGVGNTIYF.

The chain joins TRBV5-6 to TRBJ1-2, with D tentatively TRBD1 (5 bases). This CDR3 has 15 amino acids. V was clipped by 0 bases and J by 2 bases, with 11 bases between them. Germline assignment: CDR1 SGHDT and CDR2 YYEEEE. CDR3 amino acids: CASSLGGPGNYGYTF. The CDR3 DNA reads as TGTGCCAGCAGCTTGGGGGGCCCAGGAAACTATGGCTACACCTTC.

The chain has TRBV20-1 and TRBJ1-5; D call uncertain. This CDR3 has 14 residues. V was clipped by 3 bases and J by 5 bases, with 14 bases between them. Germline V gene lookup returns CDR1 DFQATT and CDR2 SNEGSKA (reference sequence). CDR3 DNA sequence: TGCAGTGCTAGTAAGGGATGGCCTGATCAGCCCCAGCATTTT. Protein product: CSASKGWPDQPQHF.

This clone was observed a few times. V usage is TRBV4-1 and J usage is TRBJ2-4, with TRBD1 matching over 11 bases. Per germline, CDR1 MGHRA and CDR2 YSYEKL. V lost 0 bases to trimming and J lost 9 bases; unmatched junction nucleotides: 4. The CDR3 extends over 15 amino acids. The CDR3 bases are TGCGCCAGCAGCCAAGAAGGACAGGGGGCTGGCATTCAGTACTTC. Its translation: CASSQEGQGAGIQYF.

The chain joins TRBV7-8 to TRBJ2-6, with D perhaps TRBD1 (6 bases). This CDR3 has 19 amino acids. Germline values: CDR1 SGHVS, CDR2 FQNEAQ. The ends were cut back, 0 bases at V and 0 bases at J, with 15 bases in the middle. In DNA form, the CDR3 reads TGTGCCAGCAGCTTAGCCCTCCCGGGACATATCTCTGGGGCCAACGTCCTGACTTTC. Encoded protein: CASSLALPGHISGANVLTF. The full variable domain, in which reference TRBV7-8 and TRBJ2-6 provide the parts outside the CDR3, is GAGVSQSPRYKVAKRGQDVALRCDPISGHVSLFWYQQALGQGPEFLTYFQNEAQLDKSGLPSDRFFAERPEGSVSTLKIQRTQQEDSAVYLCASSLALPGHISGANVLTFGAGSRLTVL.

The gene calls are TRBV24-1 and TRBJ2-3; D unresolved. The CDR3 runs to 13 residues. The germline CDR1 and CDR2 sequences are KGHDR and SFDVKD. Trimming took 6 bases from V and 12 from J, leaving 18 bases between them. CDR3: CATSPPDPSLQYF. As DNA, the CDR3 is TGTGCCACCAGTCCACCAGACCCTTCCCTACAGTATTTT.

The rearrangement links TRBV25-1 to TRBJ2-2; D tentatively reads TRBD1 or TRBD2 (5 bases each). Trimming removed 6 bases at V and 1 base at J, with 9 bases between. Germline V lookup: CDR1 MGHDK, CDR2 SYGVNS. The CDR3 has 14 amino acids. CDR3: CASRGTVNTGELFF. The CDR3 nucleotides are TGTGCCAGCAGGGGGACGGTGAACACCGGGGAGCTGTTTTTT.

The CDR3 DNA reads as TGCGCCAGCAGCCAGTTTGCGGGGGACCCCGTAGGGACCCAGTACTTC. This encodes CASSQFAGDPVGTQYF. The chain combines TRBV5-1 with TRBJ2-5, with 7 bases that match TRBD2. Trimming removed 4 bases from V and 7 bases from J; junction bases left unmatched: 16. Per germline, CDR1 SGHRS and CDR2 YFSETQ. The CDR3 loop spans 16 amino acids.

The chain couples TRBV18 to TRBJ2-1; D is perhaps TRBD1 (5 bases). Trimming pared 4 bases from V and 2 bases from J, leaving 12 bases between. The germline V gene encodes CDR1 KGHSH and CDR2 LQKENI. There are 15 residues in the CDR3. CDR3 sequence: CASSHETETYNEQFF. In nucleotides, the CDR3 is TGTGCCAGCTCACACGAGACAGAAACCTACAATGAGCAGTTCTTC.

CDR3 protein: CASSLQANTEAFF. The CDR3 nucleotides read TGCGCCAGCAGCTTGCAGGCGAACACTGAAGCTTTCTTT. V is TRBV5-1 and J is TRBJ1-1; no clear D gene. This CDR3 comprises 13 residues. Trimming shortened V by 1 base and J by 1 base, and 5 bases separated the two germline ends. Looked up from germline, CDR1 is SGHRS and CDR2 is YFSETQ.

The CDR3 sequence: CASTGGSSSQPQHF. The CDR3 DNA reads TGTGCCAGTACGGGAGGCAGTTCAAGTCAGCCCCAGCATTTT. The chain couples TRBV19 to TRBJ1-5; D is ambiguous. The CDR3 runs to 14 residues. Germline V gene data show CDR1 as LNHDA and CDR2 as SQIVND (reference sequence). Trimming removed 7 bases from V and 6 bases from J, with 16 bases in between.